The present T cell receptor beta chain was sequenced within a study of control samples from healthy donors and cancer patients (dated by TCRdb to about 2020). The CDR3 goes from the cysteine to the phenylalanine over 19 residues. CDR1 is given as MDHEN and CDR2 as SYDVKM, both from the germline V gene. The library was prepared using the immunoSEQ multiplex PCR assay. Not all clones reach the TCRdb copy of this immuneACCESS table, which keeps in-frame sequences only. Checked studies attribute under half of the gap to unresolved V genes and leave the rest unexplained. The sample table lists roughly 130,000 clones, roughly 90% of them with a count of one. The ten largest account for roughly 10% of the sample. In regard to this clone: Its antigen is currently not known. Because the CDR3's place on the DNA is in doubt, the DNA is left out and the CDR3 is given as listed by TCRdb.

The sample comprised blood. The chain joins TRBV28 to TRBJ1-2. This TCR was recovered from a man under 40 in good health. The CDR3 in this case is CASSLFWPTLGERNYGYTF.